This T cell receptor (beta chain) was observed in a study of read filtering for tumor transcriptome and immune sequencing. This library used approximately 390 ng RNA and molecular barcoded adaptors spanning alpha/delta and beta/gamma chains. TCRdb re-called the reads through MiXCR, storing one row per CDR3 protein. The sample has approximately 90,000 distinct CDR3 sequences, approximately 21% seen once; the top ten hold about an eighth. Study-level findings and limits: This fraction held mixed bone marrow immune cells after CD138-negative sorting. IR-seq and RNA-seq agreed better without single-read clonotypes.

Of note for this clonotype: Antigen unknown.

V was clipped by 2 bases and J by 8 bases; unmatched bases: 7. CDR1 is SGHRS, CDR2 YFSETQ, per germline. This CDR3 comprises 15 residues. The chain is built from TRBV5-1 and TRBJ2-3; 11 bases agree with TRBD2. The source of this sequence is a donor at least 40 years old with multiple myeloma. Input material: a population of CD138-negative cells sorted from bone marrow. The DNA of the CDR3 is TGCGCCAGCAGCTTCATTAGCGGGGGGGCGGCTACGCAGTATTTT. Amino acid sequence: CASSFISGGAATQYF. The full variable domain, its missing parts supplied by reference TRBV5-1 and TRBJ2-3, is KAGVTQTPRYLIKTRGQQVTLSCSPISGHRSVSWYQQTPGQGLQFLFEYFSETQRNKGNFPGRFSGRQFSNSRSEMNVSTLELGDSALYLCASSFISGGAATQYFGPGTRLTVL.